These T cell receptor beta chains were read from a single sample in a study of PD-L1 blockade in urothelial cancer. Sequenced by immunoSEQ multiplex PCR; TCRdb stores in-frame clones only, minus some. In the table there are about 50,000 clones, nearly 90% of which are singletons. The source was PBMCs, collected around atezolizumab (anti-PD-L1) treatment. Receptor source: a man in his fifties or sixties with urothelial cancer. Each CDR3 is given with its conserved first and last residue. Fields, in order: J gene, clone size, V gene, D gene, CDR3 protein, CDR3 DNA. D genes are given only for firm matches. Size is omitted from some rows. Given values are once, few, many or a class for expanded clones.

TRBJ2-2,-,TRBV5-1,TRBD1,CASRQGAANTGELFF,TGCGCCAGCCGACAGGGGGCCGCGAACACCGGGGAGCTGTTTTTT
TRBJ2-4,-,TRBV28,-,CASSPIRVAKNIQYF,TGTGCCAGCAGTCCTATTCGGGTAGCCAAAAACATTCAGTACTTC
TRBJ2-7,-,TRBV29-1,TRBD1,CSVAGQGALHEQYF,TGCAGCGTGGCGGGACAGGGGGCGCTCCACGAGCAGTACTTC
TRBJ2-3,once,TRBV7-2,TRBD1,CASSPFGQGPAKDTQYF,TGTGCCAGCAGCCCGTTCGGACAGGGGCCCGCTAAAGATACGCAGTATTTT
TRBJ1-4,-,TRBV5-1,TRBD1,CASSHGTETNEKLFF,TGCGCCAGCAGCCACGGGACAGAAACTAATGAAAAACTGTTTTTT
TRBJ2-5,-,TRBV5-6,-,CASSLGQYQETQYF,TGTGCCAGCAGCTTGGGACAGTACCAAGAGACCCAGTACTTC
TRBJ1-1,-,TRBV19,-,CASSPSSGTWNTEAFF,TGTGCCAGTAGTCCATCCTCAGGGACATGGAACACTGAAGCTTTCTTT
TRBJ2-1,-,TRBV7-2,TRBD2,CASSLNGGGYNEQFF,TGTGCCAGCAGCTTAAACGGGGGGGGCTACAATGAGCAGTTCTTC
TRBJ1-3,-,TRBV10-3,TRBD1,CAIRKDRGSRNTIYF,TGTGCCATCAGAAAGGACAGGGGATCGAGAAACACCATATATTTT
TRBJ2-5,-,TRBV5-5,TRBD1,CASSLGTGGETQYF,TGTGCCAGCAGCTTGGGTACAGGGGGGGAGACCCAGTACTTC
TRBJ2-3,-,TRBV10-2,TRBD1,CASTPGTGGTDTQYF,TGCGCCAGCACCCCCGGGACAGGGGGCACAGATACGCAGTATTTT
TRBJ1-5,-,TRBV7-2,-,CASSSGVRGAGQPQHF,TGTGCCAGCAGCTCAGGGGTGCGGGGGGCAGGGCAGCCCCAGCATTTT
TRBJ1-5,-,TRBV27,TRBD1,CASSPDRAFNQPQHF,TGTGCCAGCAGTCCGGACAGGGCCTTCAATCAGCCCCAGCATTTT
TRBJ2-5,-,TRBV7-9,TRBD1,CASTGQGETQYF,TGTGCCAGCACCGGACAGGGGGAGACCCAGTACTTC
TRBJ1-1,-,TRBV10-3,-,CAIRDTGRMNTEAFF,TGTGCCATCAGGGATACAGGGAGAATGAACACTGAAGCTTTCTTT
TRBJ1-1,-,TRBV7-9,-,CASSQGPSGRQAFF,TGTGCCAGCAGCCAAGGGCCGTCGGGGAGGCAAGCTTTCTTT
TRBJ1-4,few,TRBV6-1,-,CASSEPGTGSTNEKLFF,TGTGCCAGCAGTGAACCCGGAACAGGGTCAACTAATGAAAAACTGTTTTTT
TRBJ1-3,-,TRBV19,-,CASSAGGYGTIYF,TGTGCCAGTAGTGCCGGGGGATACGGCACCATATATTTT
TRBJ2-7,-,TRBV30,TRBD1,CAFFTGGAGEQYF,TGTGCCTTCTTTACAGGGGGCGCGGGCGAGCAGTACTTC
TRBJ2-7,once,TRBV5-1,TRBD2,CASRPGLAAYEQYF,TGCGCCAGCAGGCCGGGACTAGCAGCCTACGAGCAGTACTTC
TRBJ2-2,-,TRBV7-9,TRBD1,CAVRSGQGSGELFF,TGTGCCGTCAGATCGGGACAGGGATCCGGGGAGCTGTTTTTT
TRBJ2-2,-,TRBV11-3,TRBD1,CASSTGQGGSGELFF,TGTGCCAGCAGCACGGGACAGGGGGGTTCGGGGGAGCTGTTTTTT
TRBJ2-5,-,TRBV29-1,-,CSVVRVQETQYF,TGCAGCGTTGTTCGGGTACAAGAGACCCAGTACTTC
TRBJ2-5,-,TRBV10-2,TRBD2,CASTGLFRGGSSGTQYF,TGCGCCAGCACAGGACTTTTTCGCGGGGGGTCGAGTGGGACCCAGTACTTC
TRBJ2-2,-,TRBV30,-,CACPTGRNTGELFF,TGTGCCTGCCCAACGGGGAGGAACACCGGGGAGCTGTTTTTT
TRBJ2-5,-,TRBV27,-,CASRVADQETQYF,TGTGCCAGCAGGGTCGCAGACCAAGAGACCCAGTACTTC
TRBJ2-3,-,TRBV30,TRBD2,CAWGGLAKNTDTQYF,TGTGCCTGGGGAGGACTAGCGAAAAACACAGATACGCAGTATTTT
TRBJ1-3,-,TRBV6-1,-,CASSEAASGSGNTIYF,TGTGCCAGCAGTGAAGCGGCTTCAGGGTCTGGAAACACCATATATTTT
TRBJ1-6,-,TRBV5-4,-,CASSLRANLSPLHF,TGTGCCAGCAGCTTGAGAGCGAACCTATCACCCCTCCACTTT